This is a list of T cell receptor beta chains from one sample in a study of T cells after yellow fever vaccination. TCRdb processed the 5' RACE reads anew with MiXCR; each CDR3 protein has one entry. The data show roughly 350,000 distinct CDR3 sequences, over 4% seen once. Here the sequenced sample was PBMCs, taken 5 days after the yellow fever booster vaccination. The receptor set was obtained from a man younger than 35 who received the YFV17D yellow fever vaccine. The CDR3 runs from the conserved cysteine through the conserved F or W. D genes are given only for firm matches. The size field is filled for only some rows; it gives once, few, many or a size class.

J | size | length | D | V | CDR3 | DNA
TRBJ2-1 | many | 20 | TRBD2 | TRBV4-2 | CASSQPLGGGSGVGGFEQFF | TGTGCCAGCAGCCAACCCCTCGGAGGGGGTAGCGGGGTAGGGGGTTTTGAGCAGTTCTTC
TRBJ2-7 | few | 11 | NA | TRBV20-1 | CSASRQYEQYF | TGCAGTGCTAGTCGGCAGTACGAGCAGTACTTC
TRBJ1-1 | few | 14 | NA | TRBV4-3 | CASSQDILATEAFF | TGCGCCAGCAGCCAAGATATTTTGGCTACTGAAGCTTTCTTT
TRBJ2-1 | many | 15 | NA | TRBV5-1 | CASSLTGTLNNEQFF | TGCGCCAGCAGCCTAACCGGGACACTCAACAATGAGCAGTTCTTC
TRBJ1-2 | NA | 12 | NA | TRBV29-1 | CSVEDVRPGYTF | TGCAGCGTTGAAGATGTACGTCCTGGCTACACCTTC
TRBJ1-1 | NA | 15 | TRBD1 | TRBV10-3 | CAISGTGGIGSEAFF | TGTGCCATCAGTGGGACAGGGGGTATCGGCTCTGAAGCTTTCTTT
TRBJ1-1 | NA | 12 | NA | TRBV10-2 | CASSESREEAFF | TGCGCCAGCAGTGAGTCGCGAGAAGAAGCTTTCTTT
TRBJ1-6 | many | 14 | NA | TRBV5-1 | CASSGGLNNSPLHF | TGCGCCAGCAGCGGGGGACTGAATAATTCACCCCTCCACTTT
TRBJ1-1 | NA | 16 | TRBD1 | TRBV4-1 | CASSPLTGLQGAEAFF | TGCGCCAGCAGCCCGCTGACTGGCCTACAGGGGGCTGAAGCTTTCTTT
TRBJ2-5 | many | 14 | TRBD2 | TRBV6-2/TRBV6-3 | CASSLSSGQETQYF | TGTGCCAGCAGTCTCTCTAGCGGACAAGAGACCCAGTACTTC
TRBJ2-5 | NA | 14 | TRBD1 | TRBV5-1 | CASSQTGDGETQYF | TGCGCCAGCAGCCAGACAGGGGACGGAGAGACCCAGTACTTC
TRBJ2-1 | many | 14 | TRBD2 | TRBV20-1 | CSALSGGAGSEQFF | TGCAGTGCTCTTAGCGGGGGGGCCGGGAGTGAGCAGTTCTTC